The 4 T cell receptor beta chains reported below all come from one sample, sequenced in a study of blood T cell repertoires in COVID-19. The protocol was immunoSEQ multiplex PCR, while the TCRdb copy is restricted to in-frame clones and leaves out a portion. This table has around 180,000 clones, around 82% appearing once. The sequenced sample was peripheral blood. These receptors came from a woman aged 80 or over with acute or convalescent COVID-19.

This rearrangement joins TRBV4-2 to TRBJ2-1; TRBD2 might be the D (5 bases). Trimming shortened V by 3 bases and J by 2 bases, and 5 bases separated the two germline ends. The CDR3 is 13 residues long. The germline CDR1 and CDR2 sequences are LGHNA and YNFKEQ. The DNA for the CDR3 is TGTGCCAGCAGCCAGGGAGCCTACAATGAGCAGTTCTTC. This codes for CASSQGAYNEQFF.

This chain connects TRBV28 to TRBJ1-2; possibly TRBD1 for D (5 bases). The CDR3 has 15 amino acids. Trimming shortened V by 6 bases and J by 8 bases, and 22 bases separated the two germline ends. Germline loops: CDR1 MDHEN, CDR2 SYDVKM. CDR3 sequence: CASRSQGPLGGGYTF. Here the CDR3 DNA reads TGTGCCAGCAGAAGTCAGGGACCCCTGGGAGGAGGCTACACCTTC.

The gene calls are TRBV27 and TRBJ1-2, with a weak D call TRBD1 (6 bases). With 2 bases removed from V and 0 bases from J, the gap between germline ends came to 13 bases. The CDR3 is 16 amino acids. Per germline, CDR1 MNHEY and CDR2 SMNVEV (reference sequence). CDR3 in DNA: TGTGCCAGCAGTTTAGGGCAGGGGTCGACTAACTATGGCTACACCTTC. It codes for CASSLGQGSTNYGYTF.

DNA for the CDR3: TGTGCCAGCAGCAAGGGACTAGGGATTTACGAGCAGTACTTC. This codes for CASSKGLGIYEQYF. The chain carries TRBV7-2 and TRBJ2-7, with 8 bases lining up with TRBD2. CDR1 and CDR2 from the germline V gene are SGHTA and FQGNSA. This CDR3 spans 14 amino acids. V shed 5 bases and J 4 bases; nucleotides not matched to a gene: 7.